The 21 T cell receptor beta chains in this list originate from one sample, sequenced in a study of T-cell reconstitution after alpha-beta-depleted transplantation in children. Unique molecular identifiers were built into the TCRbeta library. MiXCR was run by TCRdb on the PCR reads, yielding one entry per CDR3 protein. The sample has about 400,000 distinct CDR3 sequences; about a fifth are singletons. The source material was PBMCs from the stem cell graft donor, sampled from the stem cell graft. Every receptor here comes from a human donor who donated a stem cell graft to a child with acute myeloid leukemia.

This clonotype appeared many times. This chain links TRBV11-2 with TRBJ2-7; 9 bases agree with TRBD2. The CDR3 consists of 14 residues. V lost 3 bases, J lost 5 bases, and 5 bases stayed unmatched. Germline V gives CDR1 SGHAT, CDR2 FQNNGV. The CDR3 DNA reads as TGTGCCAGCAGCTTTAGCCTAGCGGGAAACGAGCAGTACTTC. It translates to CASSFSLAGNEQYF.

This clonotype was observed a few times. CDR3 bases: TGCAGCGTTGAAGATCATCCTAGCGGCTCCTACAATGAGCAGTTCTTC. Residues: CSVEDHPSGSYNEQFF. The J gene is TRBJ2-1, the V gene TRBV29-1; TRBD2 matches at 7 bases. Germline V gene lookup returns CDR1 SQVTM and CDR2 ANQGSEA. The CDR3 has 16 amino acids. With 0 bases clipped from V and 0 bases from J, the junction kept 5 bases outside the gene matches.

This clonotype turned up a few times. The chain uses TRBV20-1 and TRBJ2-7; 10 bases align to TRBD2. Germline V gene sequence: CDR1 DFQATT, CDR2 SNEGSKA (reference sequence). The junction had 11 bases not matched to a gene; V was cut back by 5 bases and J by 7 bases. The CDR3 extends over 14 amino acids. CDR3 sequence: CSARAGGLYFEQYF. CDR3 nucleotide sequence: TGCAGTGCTCGAGCGGGAGGGCTCTATTTTGAGCAGTACTTC.

J is TRBJ2-2 and V is TRBV4-2; TRBD2 matches at 13 bases. The junction had 6 bases not matched to a gene; V was cut back by 4 bases and J by 4 bases. Germline CDR1 and CDR2: LGHNA and YNFKEQ. There are 17 residues in the CDR3. This CDR3 is CASSLGLAGVSTGELFF. In DNA form, the CDR3 reads TGTGCCAGCAGCCTAGGACTAGCGGGAGTAAGCACCGGGGAGCTGTTTTTT.

The chain couples TRBV5-4 to TRBJ2-1, with 8 bases aligning to TRBD2. Losses at the gene ends were 0 bases for V and 5 bases for J; bases not matched to a gene: 4. The CDR3 is made up of 15 amino acids. Germline V CDR1 and CDR2: SGHNT, YYREEE (reference sequence). CDR3 sequence (DNA): TGTGCCAGCAGCTTGGAGCGGGAGACCCACAATGAGCAGTTCTTC. This codes for CASSLERETHNEQFF.

The chain links TRBV6-5 to TRBJ2-2; D remains unclear. V was trimmed by 8 bases and J by 2 bases, leaving 3 bases between them. The CDR3 covers 11 residues. In germline, CDR1 is MNHEY, CDR2 SVGAGI. CDR3 in amino acids: CASQNTGELFF. The CDR3, as DNA: TGTGCCAGCCAAAACACCGGGGAGCTGTTTTTT.

The chain couples TRBV5-1 to TRBJ2-3, with TRBD2 matching 11 bases. The CDR3 runs 17 residues. J lost 1 base, V lost 3 bases, and 7 bases had no gene match. CDR1 SGHRS and CDR2 YFSETQ come from the germline V gene. DNA for the CDR3: TGCGCCAGCAGCTCCGGGACTAGCGGCTCCCGCACAGATACGCAGTATTTT. Its protein is CASSSGTSGSRTDTQYF.

A few counts support this clonotype. The rearrangement uses TRBV29-1 and TRBJ1-1; D ambiguous. The CDR3 consists of 14 residues. Trimming removed 4 bases at V and 3 bases at J, with 15 bases between. CDR1 is SQVTM, CDR2 ANQGSEA, per germline. The chain's CDR3 is CSVVGWLSDTEAFF. The DNA of the CDR3 is TGCAGCGTTGTAGGCTGGTTGTCCGACACTGAAGCTTTCTTT.

The rearrangement links TRBV29-1 to TRBJ2-1; 9 positions agree with TRBD2. Germline CDR1 is SQVTM and CDR2 is ANQGSEA. This CDR3 region has 15 residues. Losses at the gene ends were 2 bases for V and 5 bases for J; bases not matched to a gene: 7. DNA of the CDR3: TGCAGCGTTGAACCTCGACTAGCGGCCAACAATGAGCAGTTCTTC. Translating gives CSVEPRLAANNEQFF.

This clonotype was observed at least ten times. The chain uses TRBV28 and TRBJ2-3; TRBD2 might be the D (6 bases). Trimming took off 6 bases at V and 6 bases at J, with 13 bases between the two ends. CDR1 and CDR2 (germline): MDHEN, SYDVKM. This CDR3 has 13 residues. CDR3 coding DNA: TGTGCCAGCAGCCCCGATCGGGGGGATACGCAGTATTTT. This gives the protein CASSPDRGDTQYF.

This clonotype was observed at least ten times. V gene TRBV29-1 combines with J gene TRBJ2-3, with 8 bases aligning to TRBD1. The germline gives CDR1 SQVTM, CDR2 ANQGSEA. CDR3 length: 13 amino acids. After removal of 6 bases from V and 3 bases from J, the junction contained 5 bases not matched to a gene. CDR3 in DNA: TGCAGCGTCGCGGACAGGGAAACAGATACGCAGTATTTT. It specifies CSVADRETDTQYF.

The CDR3 nucleotides are TGTGCCATCAGTGCGGGGACTAGCGGGCCCGGGGAGCTGTTTTTT. It specifies CAISAGTSGPGELFF. This chain uses TRBV10-3 with TRBJ2-2, with 12 bases that match TRBD2. Looked up from germline, CDR1 is ENHRY and CDR2 is SYGVKD. V shed 4 bases and J 6 bases; nucleotides not matched to a gene: 3. The CDR3 loop spans 15 amino acids.

This clonotype appeared a few times. Here the CDR3 reads CASSLRTDNEQFF. The CDR3 DNA reads TGTGCCAGCAGCCTCCGGACCGACAATGAGCAGTTCTTC. This chain uses TRBV7-9 with TRBJ2-1; D unclear. V was pared by 5 bases and J by 5 bases, with 10 bases between. Looked up from germline, CDR1 is SEHNR and CDR2 is FQNEAQ (reference sequence). This CDR3 spans 13 amino acids. Looking up the rest from reference TRBV7-9 and TRBJ2-1 gives the full variable domain: DTGVSQNPRHKITKRGQNVTFRCDPISEHNRLYWYRQTLGQGPEFLTYFQNEAQLEKSRLLSDRFSAERPKGSFSTLEIQRTEQGDSAMYLCASSLRTDNEQFFGPGTRLTVL.

This clonotype turned up a few times. DNA for the CDR3: TGTGCCAGCAGCCTAGCCGCGGGGGCCTACAATGAGCAGTTCTTC. Protein: CASSLAAGAYNEQFF. V usage is TRBV27 and J usage is TRBJ2-1; 7 bases are shared with TRBD2. The germline V gene encodes CDR1 MNHEY and CDR2 SMNVEV (reference sequence). V shed 6 bases, J shed 2 bases, and the junction held 7 bases outside the gene matches. The CDR3 consists of 15 residues.

This clonotype was picked up many times. The chain links TRBV20-1 to TRBJ2-3, with D possibly TRBD2 on 5 matching bases. The V gene lost 5 bases and the J gene lost 5 bases, with 26 bases spanning the gap. Looked up from germline, CDR1 is DFQATT and CDR2 is SNEGSKA (reference sequence). The CDR3 totals 17 residues. Here the CDR3 reads CSARGAVTEDALDTQYF. In DNA, the CDR3 is TGCAGTGCTCGAGGCGCGGTGACGGAGGACGCGCTAGATACGCAGTATTTT.

The table lists this clonotype with many counts. The CDR3 loop is CSVGLAGDWTDTQYF. Here the CDR3 DNA reads TGCAGCGTGGGACTAGCGGGAGATTGGACAGATACGCAGTATTTT. The chain has TRBV29-1 and TRBJ2-3; TRBD2 aligns across 14 bases. In germline, CDR1 is SQVTM, CDR2 ANQGSEA. V was pared by 6 bases and J by 3 bases, with 5 bases of the junction left unmatched. The CDR3 is made up of 15 amino acids.

In this sample, this clonotype turned up a few times. This rearrangement joins TRBV12-3 or TRBV12-4 to TRBJ1-6, with TRBD1 identical over 9 bases. The CDR3 length is 14 residues. Germline trimming cut 5 bases from V and 9 bases from J; bases unmatched to any gene: 5. The CDR3 reads CASSPGQGSSPLHF. In DNA form, the CDR3 reads TGTGCCAGCAGTCCAGGACAGGGGAGTTCACCCCTCCACTTT.

This clonotype occurred many times. The genes are TRBV25-1 and TRBJ1-1, with 8 bases fitting TRBD1. The germline CDR1 and CDR2 sequences are MGHDK and SYGVNS. The CDR3 runs 17 residues. J gave up 1 base and V 1 base, and 8 bases lay outside the gene matches. This CDR3 is CASSEWTPGQGNTEAFF. CDR3 bases: TGTGCCAGCAGTGAATGGACACCCGGACAGGGGAACACTGAAGCTTTCTTT. Filled out from reference TRBV25-1 and TRBJ1-1, the complete variable domain reads EADIYQTPRYLVIGTGKKITLECSQTMGHDKMYWYQQDPGMELHLIHYSYGVNSTEKGDLSSESTVSRIRTEHFPLTLESARPSHTSQYLCASSEWTPGQGNTEAFFGQGTRLTVV.

This clonotype occurred a few times. This chain joins TRBV20-1 and TRBJ2-1; D is tentatively TRBD1 or TRBD2 (7 bases each). The CDR3 is 16 residues long. V shed 3 bases and J shed 8 bases, with 23 bases lying between them. Per the germline V gene, CDR1 is DFQATT and CDR2 is SNEGSKA (reference sequence). The chain's CDR3 is CSASPTDRAGVYEQFF. For the CDR3, the DNA is TGCAGTGCTAGTCCCACCGACAGGGCGGGGGTCTATGAGCAGTTCTTC.

This clonotype appeared many times. The genes are TRBV12-3 or TRBV12-4 and TRBJ1-3; D unresolved. The CDR3 covers 12 residues. Trimming left V 5 bases short and J 9 bases short, with 11 bases between. This CDR3 reads CASSTNLGTIYF. The CDR3 DNA follows: TGTGCCAGCAGTACAAATTTGGGCACCATATATTTT.

There are a few counts of this clonotype. V usage is TRBV12-3 or TRBV12-4 and J usage is TRBJ2-7; D may match TRBD1 or TRBD2 (5 bases each). The CDR3 totals 16 residues. The ends were cut back, 3 bases at V and 0 bases at J, with 15 bases in the middle. The CDR3 loop is CASSLGRQGVSYEQYF. The CDR3 DNA reads TGTGCCAGCAGTTTGGGAAGGCAGGGAGTCTCCTACGAGCAGTACTTC.